Listed below are T cell receptor beta chains from one sample, sequenced in a study of blood T cell repertoires in COVID-19. Sequencing used immunoSEQ multiplex PCR; TCRdb keeps in-frame clones, though not all of them. The sample lists approximately 260,000 clones, roughly 89% occurring once. Sample: peripheral blood. These receptors were taken from a woman in her thirties or forties who had recovered from COVID-19. Both conserved end residues are part of each CDR3. D genes are given only for firm matches. Size values are once, few and many counts, or a class for expanded clones, and some rows have none.

d_call	v_call	clone_size	j_call	cdr3_nt	cdr3_aa
NA	TRBV5-1	NA	TRBJ2-3	TGCGCCAGCAGCTCCAGGGATTGGACAGATACGCAGTATTTT	CASSSRDWTDTQYF
TRBD1	TRBV27	NA	TRBJ2-7	TGTGCCAGCAGTCCGCGACAGGGGAGGCAGTACTTC	CASSPRQGRQYF
TRBD1	TRBV24-1	NA	TRBJ1-2	TGTGCCACCAGTGACTTCCGACAGGGCGGCTACACCTTC	CATSDFRQGGYTF
NA	TRBV28	once	TRBJ1-6	TGTGCCAGCAATCTACAGGATGGTAATTCACCCCTCCACTTT	CASNLQDGNSPLHF
NA	TRBV27	few	TRBJ1-5	TGTGCCAGCAGTTCATCAGGGGTAATCCAGCCCCAGCATTTT	CASSSSGVIQPQHF
TRBD2	TRBV27	once	TRBJ2-2	TGTGCCAGCAGTTTGGGGCGGGGGGCGACCGGGGAGCTGTTTTTT	CASSLGRGATGELFF
NA	TRBV11-3	NA	TRBJ2-3	TGTGCCAGCAGCTTAGCGGGAGCGGAAACAGATACGCAGTATTTT	CASSLAGAETDTQYF
TRBD1	TRBV24-1	NA	TRBJ2-5	TGTGCCACCAGTGATGAGACAGGGGTTTCAGAGACCCAGTACTTC	CATSDETGVSETQYF
TRBD2	TRBV19	NA	TRBJ2-1	TGTGCCAGTAGTATGTTCGTCACTAGCGGGAGGGCCCCCCATGAGCAGTTCTTC	CASSMFVTSGRAPHEQFF
NA	TRBV18	NA	TRBJ1-2	TGTGCCAGCTCACCACAACGGAACTATGGCTACACCTTC	CASSPQRNYGYTF
TRBD2	TRBV2	NA	TRBJ2-1	TGTGCCAGCAGTCTAGCGGGGGGGCGATTCTTC	CASSLAGGRFF
NA	TRBV11-1	NA	TRBJ1-4	TGTGCCAGCAGCAACGGACATATCCTTACTAATGAAAAACTGTTTTTT	CASSNGHILTNEKLFF
TRBD2	TRBV24-1	once	TRBJ2-1	TGTGCCACCAGTGACCCGGGACTAGCGGGGCGCAATGAGCAGTTCTTC	CATSDPGLAGRNEQFF
NA	TRBV11-2	NA	TRBJ2-5	TGTGCAAGCTCGTTTGGTAGTACCCAAGAGACCCAGTACTTC	CASSFGSTQETQYF
NA	TRBV14	NA	TRBJ1-1	TGTGCCAGCAGCCAAGACCATGTTGAAGCTTTCTTT	CASSQDHVEAFF
TRBD1	TRBV3-1/TRBV3-2	NA	TRBJ2-3	TGTGCCAGCAGCCAGGGACAGGGGGTGACAGATACGCAGTATTTT	CASSQGQGVTDTQYF
NA	TRBV5-1	NA	TRBJ1-1	TGCGCCAGCAGCCCAGGGAACTGGGACACTGAAGCTTTCTTT	CASSPGNWDTEAFF
NA	TRBV2	NA	TRBJ2-2	TGTGCCAGCAGTGGAGCTCTCGGGGGCACCGGGGAGCTGTTTTTT	CASSGALGGTGELFF
TRBD2	TRBV6-5	NA	TRBJ2-3	TGTGCCAGCACCCACCCGGGGGGTGGGCCAGATACGCAGTATTTT	CASTHPGGGPDTQYF
TRBD1	TRBV5-1	NA	TRBJ1-3	TGCGCCAGCAGCTCGGCAGGGGGGAGTGGAAACACCATATATTTT	CASSSAGGSGNTIYF
TRBD1	TRBV4-2	NA	TRBJ1-2	TGTGCCAGCAGCCAACAAGGCCGGGACAGGGGGAACTATGGCTACACCTTC	CASSQQGRDRGNYGYTF
TRBD1	TRBV15	NA	TRBJ1-5	TGTGCCACCAGCAGAGATAACGCAGGGGGAGGCAATCAGCCCCAGCATTTT	CATSRDNAGGGNQPQHF
NA	TRBV9	few	TRBJ2-3	TGTGCCAGCAGCGGGGAGCGAAATACGCAGTATTTT	CASSGERNTQYF
TRBD1	TRBV18	NA	TRBJ1-2	TGTGCCAGCTCACGGGACAGGGAGGGCTATGGCTACACCTTC	CASSRDREGYGYTF
NA	TRBV28	NA	TRBJ1-1	TGTGCCAGCAGCCCCAGTGTCACTGAAGCTTTCTTT	CASSPSVTEAFF
NA	TRBV7-2	NA	TRBJ1-5	TGTGCCAGCAGCTTAGGGGCAGGCCCCAATCAGCCCCAGCATTTT	CASSLGAGPNQPQHF
NA	TRBV11-1	few	TRBJ2-7	TGTGCCAGCAGCTTAGCGCAACTGAACTACGAGCAGTACTTC	CASSLAQLNYEQYF
NA	TRBV19	NA	TRBJ1-2	TGTGCCAGTAGTCCTTTCTCCGGGAACGCTGGCTACACCTTC	CASSPFSGNAGYTF
TRBD2	TRBV19	few	TRBJ2-1	TGTGCCAGTAGTATGCGGGCTAGCGGGAGGGCCTGGAGCTCCTACAATGAGCAGTTCTTC	CASSMRASGRAWSSYNEQFF
NA	TRBV5-4	few	TRBJ1-2	TGTGCCAGCAGCCAAAACAGAGAGGGTTATGGCTACACCTTC	CASSQNREGYGYTF
NA	TRBV5-1	NA	TRBJ2-5	TGCGCCAGCAGCTTGGCCGAGGTAGAGACCCAGTACTTC	CASSLAEVETQYF
TRBD2	TRBV30	NA	TRBJ2-1	TGTGCCTGGACTAGCGGTGTGGCAAATGAGCAGTTCTTC	CAWTSGVANEQFF
TRBD1	TRBV5-5	NA	TRBJ2-7	TGTGCCAGCAGCTTGCTTCAGGGGGCATACGAGCAGTACTTC	CASSLLQGAYEQYF
TRBD2	TRBV11-3	NA	TRBJ2-3	TGTGCCAGCAGCTTAGATCTGGCGGGAGGGCGTACAGATACGCAGTATTTT	CASSLDLAGGRTDTQYF
TRBD2	TRBV19	NA	TRBJ2-1	TGTGCCAGTAGTATCGGGGGTACTAGCGCATATGAGCAGTTCTTC	CASSIGGTSAYEQFF
TRBD1	TRBV30	NA	TRBJ1-1	TGTGCCTGGAGTGTGCAGGGGGCGTCTGAAGCTTTCTTT	CAWSVQGASEAFF
TRBD1	TRBV15	NA	TRBJ1-2	TGTGCCACCAGCAGAGATAAGGGGGCGAGCTATGGCTACACCTTC	CATSRDKGASYGYTF
NA	TRBV30	NA	TRBJ2-1	TGTGCCTGGAGTGTACGACTAGTTAATGAGCAGTTCTTC	CAWSVRLVNEQFF
TRBD2	TRBV2	NA	TRBJ2-2	TGTGCCAGCACCGGGGGGGCGAACACCGGGGAGCTGTTTTTT	CASTGGANTGELFF
TRBD2	TRBV4-3	once	TRBJ2-2	TGCGCCAGCAGCCAAGATCCTCCCCCTAGCGGGAGTCGAACCGGGGAGCTGTTTTTT	CASSQDPPPSGSRTGELFF
TRBD2	TRBV5-4	NA	TRBJ2-1	TGTGCCAGCAGCCCCCTGGCTAGCGGGACCCAAGGAGGTCGTGAGCAGTTCTTC	CASSPLASGTQGGREQFF
TRBD2	TRBV6-5	NA	TRBJ2-5	TGTGCCAGCAGTTACTCAGGGCTAGCGGCTCTAGAGACCCAGTACTTC	CASSYSGLAALETQYF
NA	TRBV19	NA	TRBJ2-1	TGTGCCAGTAGTCACCTCTTAGACAGAGACAATGAGCAGTTCTTC	CASSHLLDRDNEQFF
NA	TRBV5-1	NA	TRBJ1-4	TGCGCCAGCAGCCCCACACTGACAGAAGAAAAACTGTTTTTT	CASSPTLTEEKLFF
TRBD1	TRBV5-1	NA	TRBJ2-3	TGCGCCAGCAGGATGGGCTACAGGGGACGGACAGATACGCAGTATTTT	CASRMGYRGRTDTQYF
TRBD2	TRBV19	NA	TRBJ2-3	TGTGCCAGTAGTATAACCTTAGCGGGAGGGTCTTTTTTGGCAGATACGCAGTATTTT	CASSITLAGGSFLADTQYF
TRBD2	TRBV5-5	NA	TRBJ2-3	TGTGCCAGCAGCTATTCTCTTAGCGGGTTTGGGGATACGCAGTATTTT	CASSYSLSGFGDTQYF